The next 31 T cell receptor beta chains were all read from a single sample in a study of blood T cell repertoires in COVID-19. Sequencing used immunoSEQ multiplex PCR; TCRdb keeps in-frame clones, though not all of them. Counted here are 25,000 to 35,000 clones, around 90% occurring once; the ten biggest clones make up 7.9%. The sequenced sample was peripheral blood. The receptors originated from a man between 60 and 75 years old with COVID-19, enrolled during active disease.

The V call is TRBV12-3 or TRBV12-4, the J call TRBJ1-5; D possibly corresponds to TRBD1 (5 bases). The CDR3 has 13 amino acids. V lost 7 bases and J lost 2, with 9 bases in between. CDR3 residues: CASMRGGNQPQHF. DNA of the CDR3: TGTGCCAGCATGCGGGGCGGCAATCAGCCCCAGCATTTT.

The chain links TRBV30 to TRBJ2-5, with TRBD2 identical over 10 bases. V was pared by 0 bases and J by 4 bases, with 8 bases of the junction left unmatched. The CDR3 extends over 16 amino acids. The V gene's germline CDR1 is GTSNPN and CDR2 SVGIG (reference sequence). The CDR3 reads CAWSVGSLAGAETQYF. In nucleotides, the CDR3 is TGTGCCTGGAGTGTAGGCTCTCTAGCGGGAGCAGAGACCCAGTACTTC.

J is TRBJ2-7 and V is TRBV28; perhaps TRBD2 as D (6 bases). CDR3 length equals 14 residues. V dropped 8 bases and J dropped 0 bases, with 14 bases sitting between them. CDR1 MDHEN and CDR2 SYDVKM come from the germline V gene. This CDR3 is CASYAHGSSYEQYF. CDR3 bases: TGTGCCAGCTACGCTCACGGGAGCTCCTACGAGCAGTACTTC. The full variable domain, rest sourced from reference TRBV28 and TRBJ2-7, is DVKVTQSSRYLVKRTGEKVFLECVQDMDHENMFWYRQDPGLGLRLIYFSYDVKMKEKGDIPEGYSVSREKKERFSLILESASTNQTSMYLCASYAHGSSYEQYFGPGTRLTVT.

This chain joins TRBV27 and TRBJ2-7, with TRBD1 matching 7 bases. The V and J ends lost 5 bases and 3 bases, in that order; junction bases with no gene match: 7. CDR3 length: 14 residues. Germline CDR1 MNHEY, CDR2 SMNVEV (reference sequence). CDR3 residues: CASSPRSGGYEQYF. DNA of the CDR3: TGTGCCAGCAGTCCTCGCTCAGGGGGCTACGAGCAGTACTTC.

V gene TRBV7-2 combines with J gene TRBJ2-3; a weak D match, TRBD1 (6 bases). V lost 1 base and J lost 1, with 12 bases in between. This CDR3 is built from 16 residues. CDR1 and CDR2 (germline): SGHTA, FQGNSA. CDR3 protein: CASSLGGLRGTDTQYF. Here the CDR3 DNA reads TGTGCCAGCAGCTTAGGGGGGCTCCGGGGCACAGATACGCAGTATTTT.

The chain combines TRBV2 with TRBJ1-2; TRBD1 might be the D (5 bases). This CDR3 is 12 amino acids long. Germline assignment: CDR1 SNHLY and CDR2 FYNNEI. Trimming shortened V by 6 bases and J by 7 bases, and 12 bases separated the two germline ends. Written as DNA, the CDR3 is TGTGCCAGCAGGGGACTCAGTCGTGGCTACACCTTC. Translating gives CASRGLSRGYTF.

The gene calls are TRBV4-1 and TRBJ2-1, with 10 nucleotides matching TRBD2. The CDR3 runs to 17 residues. Trimming removed 4 bases from V and 0 bases from J; junction bases left unmatched: 6. Germline V gives CDR1 MGHRA, CDR2 YSYEKL. CDR3 residues: CASSPGTSVSSYNEQFF. The CDR3 region has the DNA TGCGCCAGCAGCCCGGGGACTAGCGTGAGCTCCTACAATGAGCAGTTCTTC.

V usage is TRBV6-5 and J usage is TRBJ1-1; tentative D call: TRBD1 (5 bases). The germline V gene has CDR1 MNHEY and CDR2 SVGAGI. The CDR3 contains 13 residues. Between the trimmed V and J ends, which lost 5 bases and 8 bases, there was a span of 15 bases. The CDR3 DNA reads as TGTGCCAGCAGTAAACGTCCCGGGGGGGAAGCTTTCTTT. This gives the protein CASSKRPGGEAFF.

A single count supports this clone. This chain joins TRBV6-1 and TRBJ1-1; no clear D. This CDR3 is 13 amino acids long. V dropped 3 bases and J dropped 1 base, with 6 bases sitting between them. Germline loops: CDR1 MNHNS, CDR2 SASEGT. The CDR3 reads CASSDIQNTEAFF. The CDR3 DNA reads TGTGCCAGCAGTGACATACAGAACACTGAAGCTTTCTTT.

The chain recombines TRBV7-9 with TRBJ2-2; maybe TRBD1 (6 bases). Deletions cut 4 bases from V and 4 bases from J, with 7 bases between. Germline V CDR1 and CDR2: SEHNR, FQNEAQ (reference sequence). The CDR3 loop spans 13 amino acids. The CDR3 nucleotides read TGTGCCAGCAGCTCGGACAGCACCGGGGAGCTGTTTTTT. It yields the protein CASSSDSTGELFF.

The chain links TRBV2 to TRBJ1-5; D is uncertain. The CDR3 totals 15 residues. Trimming left V 1 base short and J 0 bases short, with 7 bases between. Germline loops: CDR1 SNHLY, CDR2 FYNNEI. The CDR3 DNA reads as TGTGCCAGCAGTGAAGGCACATATAGCAATCAGCCCCAGCATTTT. It translates to CASSEGTYSNQPQHF.

The CDR3 region has the DNA TGTGCCAGCAGCCAACAGGGGACCAAAAACATTCAGTACTTC. Translating it yields CASSQQGTKNIQYF. This chain connects TRBV14 to TRBJ2-4, with D possibly TRBD1 on 6 matching bases. Germline CDR1 SGHDN, CDR2 FVKESK. This CDR3 is 14 amino acids long. V gave up 2 bases and J gave up 2 bases, with 7 bases separating them.

The J gene is TRBJ1-1, the V gene TRBV9; D is unresolved. The V gene lost 0 bases and the J gene lost 1 base, with 10 bases spanning the gap. The CDR3 length is 15 residues. The germline V gene has CDR1 SGDLS and CDR2 YYNGEE. CDR3 DNA: TGTGCCAGCAGCGTAGATTCTATTAGGAACACTGAAGCTTTCTTT. As protein: CASSVDSIRNTEAFF. The variable domain in full, completed from reference TRBV9 and TRBJ1-1, reads DSGVTQTPKHLITATGQRVTLRCSPRSGDLSVYWYQQSLDQGLQFLIQYYNGEERAKGNILERFSAQQFPDLHSELNLSSLELGDSALYFCASSVDSIRNTEAFFGQGTRLTVV.

V gene TRBV7-9 combines with J gene TRBJ1-5; the D gene is possibly TRBD1 (6 bases). The CDR3 is made up of 13 amino acids. V was shortened by 5 bases and J by 4 bases, with 9 bases between the two germline ends. The germline V gene encodes CDR1 SEHNR and CDR2 FQNEAQ (reference sequence). This CDR3 reads CASSGQPNQPQHF. The CDR3 DNA sequence: TGTGCCAGCAGCGGACAGCCTAATCAGCCCCAGCATTTT.

This clone showed up just once. This chain uses TRBV6-5 with TRBJ2-7; D is uncertain. Trimming shortened V by 0 bases and J by 6 bases, and 12 bases separated the two germline ends. Germline CDR1 and CDR2: MNHEY and SVGAGI. The CDR3 runs 14 residues. In DNA, the CDR3 is TGTGCCAGCAGTTACTCCCGCGCCACGGGCGAGCAGTACTTC. The encoded protein is CASSYSRATGEQYF.

This chain joins TRBV25-1 and TRBJ2-5; D is unresolved. Germline lookup yields CDR1 MGHDK and CDR2 SYGVNS. V lost 5 bases and J 3 bases, leaving 16 bases between the germline ends. This CDR3 region has 15 residues. CDR3 in amino acids: CASSPRKKSKETQYF. For the CDR3, the DNA is TGTGCCAGCAGTCCGCGCAAGAAGTCCAAAGAGACCCAGTACTTC.

The chain is built from TRBV19 and TRBJ2-7; D perhaps matches TRBD1 (6 bases). Germline lookup yields CDR1 LNHDA and CDR2 SQIVND (reference sequence). The CDR3 is 14 amino acids. Between the trimmed V and J ends, which lost 5 bases and 6 bases, there was a span of 17 bases. This CDR3 is CASSGQGINVEQYF. The DNA for the CDR3 is TGTGCCAGTAGTGGGCAGGGGATCAATGTCGAGCAGTACTTC.

The rearrangement uses TRBV7-2 and TRBJ2-1; perhaps TRBD2 as D (6 bases). V lost 1 base and J lost 5, with 12 bases in between. Germline V gene sequence: CDR1 SGHTA, CDR2 FQGNSA. The CDR3 has 15 amino acids. The CDR3, as DNA: TGTGCCAGCAGCTTAGAAGGAGGGGTGGACAATGAGCAGTTCTTC. It codes for CASSLEGGVDNEQFF.

The chain couples TRBV27 to TRBJ1-1; D is ambiguous. This CDR3 is 9 amino acids long. V was shortened by 9 bases and J by 11 bases, with 10 bases between the two germline ends. CDR1 and CDR2 from the germline V gene are MNHEY and SMNVEV (reference sequence). The CDR3 sequence is CARRGGAFF. DNA of the CDR3: TGTGCCAGGCGGGGAGGCGCTTTCTTT.

This rearrangement joins TRBV2 to TRBJ1-1; TRBD1 agrees at 7 bases. V was clipped by 7 bases and J by 0 bases; unmatched bases: 5. Germline V gives CDR1 SNHLY, CDR2 FYNNEI. CDR3 length equals 14 residues. This chain's CDR3 is CASTLQGLNTEAFF. CDR3 sequence (DNA): TGTGCCAGCACGTTACAGGGGTTGAACACTGAAGCTTTCTTT.

The chain carries TRBV6-6 and TRBJ2-1; 13 nucleotides align to TRBD2. The CDR3 has 16 amino acids. Unmatched junction bases numbered 10, after V lost 4 bases and J lost 10 bases. Germline V gene sequence: CDR1 MNHNY, CDR2 SVGAGI (reference sequence). The CDR3 DNA is TGTGCCAGCAGTTCACCGGGACTAGCGGGACGGGACGAGCAGTTCTTC. Translating gives CASSSPGLAGRDEQFF.

The chain is built from TRBV19 and TRBJ2-7; perhaps TRBD2 as D (7 bases). V dropped 7 bases and J dropped 6 bases, with 16 bases sitting between them. Germline lookup yields CDR1 LNHDA and CDR2 SQIVND (reference sequence). CDR3 length: 13 amino acids. CDR3 DNA sequence: TGTGCCAGTACCCCCGGACAGCGGGGCGAGCAGTACTTC. The encoded protein is CASTPGQRGEQYF.

The chain combines TRBV10-3 with TRBJ2-5; 10 bases map to TRBD2. The V gene's germline CDR1 is ENHRY and CDR2 SYGVKD. V trimming: 8 bases; J trimming: 4 bases; junction bases outside the gene matches: 16. CDR3 length: 17 residues. CDR3 residues: CAISSGSGLATGETQYF. CDR3 bases: TGTGCCATCTCATCAGGATCGGGACTAGCGACAGGAGAGACCCAGTACTTC.

In this sample, this clone turned up a few times. This chain connects TRBV7-2 to TRBJ1-1; D not resolved. The length of the CDR3 is 14 residues. V lost 3 bases to trimming and J lost 5 bases, with 13 bases between them. In germline, CDR1 is SGHTA, CDR2 FQGNSA. CDR3 in DNA: TGTGCCAGCAGCTTCGTCGACTCGGGGACTGAAGCTTTCTTT. Translation gives CASSFVDSGTEAFF.

The sample holds a few counts of this clone. J is TRBJ2-2 and V is TRBV4-3; TRBD2 matches 15 bases. V lost 0 bases to trimming and J lost 6 bases; unmatched junction nucleotides: 5. The CDR3 totals 18 residues. The V gene's germline CDR1 is LGHNA and CDR2 YSLEER. This CDR3 reads CASSQDSRTSGRAGELFF. The CDR3 DNA sequence: TGCGCCAGCAGCCAAGATAGTAGGACTAGCGGGAGGGCCGGGGAGCTGTTTTTT.

The chain employs TRBV12-3 or TRBV12-4 and TRBJ2-1; possible D gene TRBD2, 6 bases. The ends were cut back, 3 bases at V and 9 bases at J, with 12 bases in the middle. The CDR3 is 13 residues long. CDR3 sequence reads: CASSLTRGSEQFF. In DNA, the CDR3 is TGTGCCAGCAGTTTGACCCGGGGGTCTGAGCAGTTCTTC.

J is TRBJ2-5 and V is TRBV6-1; 11 nucleotides agree with TRBD2. The CDR3 length is 18 residues. With V trimmed by 4 bases and J by 4 bases, 14 bases remained unmatched. Germline CDR1 is MNHNS and CDR2 is SASEGT. In nucleotides, the CDR3 is TGTGCCAGCAGTGCTGGGACTAGCGGACAAAAAGAGGGAGAGACCCAGTACTTC. Amino acid sequence: CASSAGTSGQKEGETQYF.

This chain links TRBV5-1 with TRBJ1-5; a weak D match, TRBD1 (6 bases). The germline V gene encodes CDR1 SGHRS and CDR2 YFSETQ. The CDR3 spans 15 residues. Trimming shortened V by 2 bases and J by 3 bases, and 12 bases separated the two germline ends. The CDR3 nucleotides are TGCGCCAGCAGCTTTGACGGACAGCCCAATCAGCCCCAGCATTTT. As protein: CASSFDGQPNQPQHF. Combining the CDR3 with reference TRBV5-1 and TRBJ1-5 gives the whole variable domain KAGVTQTPRYLIKTRGQQVTLSCSPISGHRSVSWYQQTPGQGLQFLFEYFSETQRNKGNFPGRFSGRQFSNSRSEMNVSTLELGDSALYLCASSFDGQPNQPQHFGDGTRLSIL.

This rearrangement joins TRBV7-9 to TRBJ1-5; D is perhaps TRBD1 (5 bases). Germline V gives CDR1 SEHNR, CDR2 FQNEAQ (reference sequence). V dropped 4 bases and J dropped 6 bases, with 10 bases sitting between them. CDR3 length: 13 amino acids. CDR3 DNA: TGTGCCAGCAGCTCCGGAAGGGGTCAGCCCCAGCATTTT. Translated: CASSSGRGQPQHF. Variable domain in full (rest from reference TRBV7-9 and TRBJ1-5): DTGVSQNPRHKITKRGQNVTFRCDPISEHNRLYWYRQTLGQGPEFLTYFQNEAQLEKSRLLSDRFSAERPKGSFSTLEIQRTEQGDSAMYLCASSSGRGQPQHFGDGTRLSIL.

In nucleotides, the CDR3 is TGTGCCAGCAGTTCCATAGCGGGTTTGAAAGAGACCCAGTACTTC. Translating gives CASSSIAGLKETQYF. The rearrangement links TRBV6-5 to TRBJ2-5, with 7 bases matching TRBD2. The CDR3 consists of 15 residues. V trimming: 4 bases; J trimming: 3 bases; junction bases outside the gene matches: 8. Looked up from germline, CDR1 is MNHEY and CDR2 is SVGAGI.

The chain carries TRBV19 and TRBJ1-2, with 8 bases fitting TRBD1. The CDR3 spans 14 residues. The germline gives CDR1 LNHDA, CDR2 SQIVND (reference sequence). Losses at the gene ends were 6 bases for V and 6 bases for J; bases not matched to a gene: 9. Written as DNA, the CDR3 is TGTGCCAGTAGCACCGGGACAGGTATAGATGGCTACACCTTC. This translates into CASSTGTGIDGYTF.